This TCR beta chain stems from a study of PD-L1 blockade in urothelial cancer. Only in-frame clones appear in the TCRdb table, and some are missing; sequencing was by immunoSEQ multiplex PCR. In the table there are approximately 46,000 clones, 70% to 90% of which are singletons. The V and J ends lost 2 bases and 4 bases, in that order; junction bases with no gene match: 4. The CDR3 is 15 amino acids. Per the germline V gene, CDR1 is SGHTA and CDR2 is FQGNSA. The TCR sequence derives from a man in his 60s with urothelial cancer. Sequenced material: PBMCs, taken around atezolizumab (anti-PD-L1) treatment. This chain uses TRBV7-2 with TRBJ1-3, with 8 bases aligning to TRBD1. The chain's CDR3 is CASSLTGGRGNTIYF. The CDR3, as DNA: TGTGCCAGCAGCTTAACAGGGGGTAGGGGAAACACCATATATTTT. Complete variable domain (other parts from reference TRBV7-2 and TRBJ1-3): GAGVSQSPSNKVTEKGKDVELRCDPISGHTALYWYRQSLGQGLEFLIYFQGNSAPDKSGLPSDRFSAERTGGSVSTLTIQRTQQEDSAVYLCASSLTGGRGNTIYFGEGSWLTVV.